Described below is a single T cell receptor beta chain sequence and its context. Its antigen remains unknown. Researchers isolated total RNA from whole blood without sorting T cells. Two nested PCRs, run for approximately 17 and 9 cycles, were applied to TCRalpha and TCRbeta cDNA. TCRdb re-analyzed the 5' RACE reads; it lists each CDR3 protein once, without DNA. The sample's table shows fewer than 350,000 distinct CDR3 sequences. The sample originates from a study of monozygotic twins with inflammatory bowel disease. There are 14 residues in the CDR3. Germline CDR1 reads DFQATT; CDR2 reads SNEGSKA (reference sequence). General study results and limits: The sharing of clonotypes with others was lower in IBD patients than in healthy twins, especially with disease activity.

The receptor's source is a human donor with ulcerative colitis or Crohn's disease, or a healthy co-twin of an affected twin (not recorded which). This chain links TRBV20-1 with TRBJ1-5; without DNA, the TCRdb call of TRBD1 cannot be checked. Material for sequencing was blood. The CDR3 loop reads CSADGARSSQPQHF.